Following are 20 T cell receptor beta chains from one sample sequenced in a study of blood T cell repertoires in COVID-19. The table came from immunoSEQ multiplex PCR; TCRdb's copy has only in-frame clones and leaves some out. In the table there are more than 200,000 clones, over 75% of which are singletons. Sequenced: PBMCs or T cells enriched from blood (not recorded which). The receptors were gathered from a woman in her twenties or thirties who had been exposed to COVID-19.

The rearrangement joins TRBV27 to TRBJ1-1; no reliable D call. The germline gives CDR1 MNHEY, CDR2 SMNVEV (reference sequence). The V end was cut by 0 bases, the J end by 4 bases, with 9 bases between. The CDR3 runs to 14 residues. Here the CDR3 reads CASSLSSGGTEAFF. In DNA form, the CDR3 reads TGTGCCAGCAGTTTATCCTCAGGTGGCACTGAAGCTTTCTTT.

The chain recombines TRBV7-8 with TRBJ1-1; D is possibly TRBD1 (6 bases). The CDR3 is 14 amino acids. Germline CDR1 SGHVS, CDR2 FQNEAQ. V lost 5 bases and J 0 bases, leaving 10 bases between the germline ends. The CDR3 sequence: CASSPQGLNTEAFF. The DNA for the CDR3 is TGTGCCAGCAGCCCGCAGGGGCTGAACACTGAAGCTTTCTTT.

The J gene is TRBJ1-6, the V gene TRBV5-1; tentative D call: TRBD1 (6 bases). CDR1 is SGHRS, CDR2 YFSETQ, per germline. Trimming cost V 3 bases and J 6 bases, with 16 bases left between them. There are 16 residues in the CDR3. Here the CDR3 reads CASSSRDRTPNSPLHF. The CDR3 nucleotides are TGCGCCAGCAGCTCGCGTGACAGGACTCCTAATTCACCCCTCCACTTT.

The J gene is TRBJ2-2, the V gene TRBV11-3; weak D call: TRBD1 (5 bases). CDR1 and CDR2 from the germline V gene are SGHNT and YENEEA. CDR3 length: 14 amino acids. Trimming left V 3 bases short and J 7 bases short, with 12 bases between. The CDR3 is CASSLQGRGGELFF. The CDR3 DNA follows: TGTGCCAGCAGCTTGCAGGGTCGCGGCGGGGAGCTGTTTTTT. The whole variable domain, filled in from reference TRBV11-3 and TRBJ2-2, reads EAGVVQSPRYKIIEKKQPVAFWCNPISGHNTLYWYLQNLGQGPELLIRYENEEAVDDSQLPKDRFSAERLKGVDSTLKIQPAELGDSAVYLCASSLQGRGGELFFGEGSRLTVL.

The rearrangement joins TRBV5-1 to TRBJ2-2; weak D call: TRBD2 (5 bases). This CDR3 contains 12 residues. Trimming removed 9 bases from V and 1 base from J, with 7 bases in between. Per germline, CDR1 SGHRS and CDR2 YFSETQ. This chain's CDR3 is CATRENTGELFF. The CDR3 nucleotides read TGCGCCACCCGGGAGAACACCGGGGAGCTGTTTTTT. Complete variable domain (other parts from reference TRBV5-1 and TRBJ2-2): KAGVTQTPRYLIKTRGQQVTLSCSPISGHRSVSWYQQTPGQGLQFLFEYFSETQRNKGNFPGRFSGRQFSNSRSEMNVSTLELGDSALYLCATRENTGELFFGEGSRLTVL.

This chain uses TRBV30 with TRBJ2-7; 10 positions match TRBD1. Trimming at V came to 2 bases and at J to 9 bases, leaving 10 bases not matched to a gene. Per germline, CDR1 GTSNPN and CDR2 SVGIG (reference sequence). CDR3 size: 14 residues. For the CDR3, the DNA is TGTGCCTGGAGTAAGGGGACAGGGGCAATTAGGCAGTACTTC. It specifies CAWSKGTGAIRQYF. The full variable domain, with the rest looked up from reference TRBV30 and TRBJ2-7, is SQTIHQWPATLVQPVGSPLSLECTVEGTSNPNLYWYRQAAGRGLQLLFYSVGIGQISSEVPQNLSASRPQDRQFILSSKKLLLSDSGFYLCAWSKGTGAIRQYFGPGTRLTVT.

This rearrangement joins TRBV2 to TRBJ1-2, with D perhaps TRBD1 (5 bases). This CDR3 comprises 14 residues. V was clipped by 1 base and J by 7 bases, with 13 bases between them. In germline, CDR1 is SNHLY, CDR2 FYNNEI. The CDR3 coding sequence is TGTGCCAGCAGTGAAGGGGGCATTCGGTCTGGCTACACCTTC. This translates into CASSEGGIRSGYTF. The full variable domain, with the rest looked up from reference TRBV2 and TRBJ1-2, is EPEVTQTPSHQVTQMGQEVILRCVPISNHLYFYWYRQILGQKVEFLVSFYNNEISEKSEIFDDQFSVERPDGSNFTLKIRSTKLEDSAMYFCASSEGGIRSGYTFGSGTRLTVV.

CDR3 in DNA: TGTGCCTTCGGGATGCTTGCAACTAATGAAAAACTGTTTTTT. It encodes CAFGMLATNEKLFF. The rearrangement links TRBV30 to TRBJ1-4; D remains unclear. The CDR3 is 14 amino acids. Looked up from germline, CDR1 is GTSNPN and CDR2 is SVGIG (reference sequence). The V gene lost 7 bases and the J gene lost 0 bases, with 12 bases spanning the gap.

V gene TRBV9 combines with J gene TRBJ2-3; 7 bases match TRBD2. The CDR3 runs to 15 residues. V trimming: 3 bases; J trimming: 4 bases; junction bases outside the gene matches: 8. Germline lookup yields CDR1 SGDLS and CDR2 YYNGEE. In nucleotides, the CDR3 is TGTGCCAGCAGCGGCTGGACTAGTCGAGCAGATACGCAGTATTTT. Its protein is CASSGWTSRADTQYF.

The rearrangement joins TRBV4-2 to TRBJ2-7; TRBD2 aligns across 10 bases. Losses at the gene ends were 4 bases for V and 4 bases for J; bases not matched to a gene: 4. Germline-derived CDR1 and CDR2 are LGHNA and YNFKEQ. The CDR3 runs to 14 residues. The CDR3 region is CASSPQREGYEQYF. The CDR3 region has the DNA TGTGCCAGCAGCCCACAGCGGGAGGGGTACGAGCAGTACTTC.

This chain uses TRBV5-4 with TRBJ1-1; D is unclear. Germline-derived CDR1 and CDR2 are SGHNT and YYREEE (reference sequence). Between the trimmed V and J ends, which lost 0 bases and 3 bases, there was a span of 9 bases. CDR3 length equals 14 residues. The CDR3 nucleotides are TGTGCCAGCAGCTTGGGATCCGGGGACACTGAAGCTTTCTTT. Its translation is CASSLGSGDTEAFF.

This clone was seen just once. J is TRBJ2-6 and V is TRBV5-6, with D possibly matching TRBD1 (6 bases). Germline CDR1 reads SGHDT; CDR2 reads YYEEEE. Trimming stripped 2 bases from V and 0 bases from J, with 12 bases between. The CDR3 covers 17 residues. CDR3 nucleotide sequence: TGTGCCAGCAGCTTACAAACAGGGCTCTCTGGGGCCAACGTCCTGACTTTC. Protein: CASSLQTGLSGANVLTF.

CDR3 residues: CASSQGLSGSYNEQFF. The CDR3 DNA is TGTGCCAGCAGCCAAGGTCTTAGCGGGTCGTACAATGAGCAGTTCTTC. The genes are TRBV3-1 (or the pseudogene TRBV3-2) and TRBJ2-1; 7 nucleotides match TRBD2. The length of the CDR3 is 16 residues. Germline V gene lookup returns CDR1 LGHDT and CDR2 YNNKEL (reference sequence). Trimming removed 1 base from V and 4 bases from J; junction bases left unmatched: 7.

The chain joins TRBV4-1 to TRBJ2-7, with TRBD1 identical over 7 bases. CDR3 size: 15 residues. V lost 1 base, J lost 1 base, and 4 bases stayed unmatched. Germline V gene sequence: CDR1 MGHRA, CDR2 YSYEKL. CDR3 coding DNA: TGCGCCAGCAGCCAAGGAAGGGACAGTTCCTACGAGCAGTACTTC. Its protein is CASSQGRDSSYEQYF.

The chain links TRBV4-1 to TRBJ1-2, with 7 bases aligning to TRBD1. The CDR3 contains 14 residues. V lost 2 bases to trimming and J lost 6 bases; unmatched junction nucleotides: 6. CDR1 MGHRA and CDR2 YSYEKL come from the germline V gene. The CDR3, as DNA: TGCGCCAGCAGCCAACCGAAAGACAGGGATGGCTACACCTTC. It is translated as CASSQPKDRDGYTF.

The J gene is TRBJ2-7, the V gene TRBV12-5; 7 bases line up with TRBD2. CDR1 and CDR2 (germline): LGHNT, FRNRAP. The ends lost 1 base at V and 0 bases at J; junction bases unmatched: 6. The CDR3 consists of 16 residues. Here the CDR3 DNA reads TGTGCTAGTGGTTTGGGGAGTAGCGGGTCCTCCTACGAGCAGTACTTC. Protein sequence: CASGLGSSGSSYEQYF.

In nucleotides, the CDR3 is TGTGCCAGCAGCCCACAGGGACGGGGCAATCAGCCCCAGCATTTT. It yields the protein CASSPQGRGNQPQHF. The rearrangement links TRBV5-6 to TRBJ1-5; D possibly corresponds to TRBD1 (6 bases). The germline CDR1 and CDR2 sequences are SGHDT and YYEEEE. The ends were cut back, 4 bases at V and 2 bases at J, with 13 bases in the middle. This CDR3 region has 15 residues.

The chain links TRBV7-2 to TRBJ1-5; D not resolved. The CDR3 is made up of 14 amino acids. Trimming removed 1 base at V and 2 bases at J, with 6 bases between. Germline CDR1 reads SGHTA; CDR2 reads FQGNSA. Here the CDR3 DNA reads TGTGCCAGCAGCTTAGTGGCAGGCAATCAGCCCCAGCATTTT. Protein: CASSLVAGNQPQHF.

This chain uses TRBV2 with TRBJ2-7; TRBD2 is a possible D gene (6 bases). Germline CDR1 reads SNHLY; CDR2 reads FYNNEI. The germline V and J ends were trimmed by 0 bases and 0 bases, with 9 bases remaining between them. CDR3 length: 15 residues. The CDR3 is CASSEAPGSSYEQYF. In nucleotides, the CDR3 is TGTGCCAGCAGTGAAGCGCCCGGGAGCTCCTACGAGCAGTACTTC.

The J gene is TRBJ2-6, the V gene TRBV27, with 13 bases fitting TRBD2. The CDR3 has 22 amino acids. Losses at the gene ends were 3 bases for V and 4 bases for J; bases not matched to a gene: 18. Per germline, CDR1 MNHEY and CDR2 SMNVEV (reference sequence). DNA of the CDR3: TGTGCCAGCAGTTTGAAGTCCCGGAGAGGACTAGCGGGAGTTGCAGGGGCCAACGTCCTGACTTTC. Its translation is CASSLKSRRGLAGVAGANVLTF.